This T cell receptor beta chain was recorded in a study of OX40 agonist ivuxolimab in advanced cancers. Turning to the study itself: In this trial design, patients received ivuxolimab intravenously at 0.01 to 10 mg/kg every 2 weeks. Checkpoint inhibitors had been given previously to under 50% of patients. Findings and caveats of the study: The specificity for antigen of the expanded peripheral T cells was not determined. Clonal expansion in partial responders at 0.1-3.0 mg/kg ranked among the lowest.

Remarks on this clone: Its target is unknown.

TCRdb keeps only in-frame clones here, not all; method: immunoSEQ multiplex PCR. The table lists roughly 42,000 clones, 80% to 95% of them singletons. The CDR3 runs to 15 residues. In germline, CDR1 is MNHEY, CDR2 SVGAGI. With 0 bases removed from V and 1 base from J, the gap between germline ends came to 9 bases. The receptor's source is an adult with an advanced solid tumor such as melanoma, head and neck, liver or kidney cancer. V and J are TRBV6-5 and TRBJ1-1, with a weak D call TRBD1 (5 bases). The source was CD4+ or CD8+ T cells sorted from blood, collected in a trial of the OX40 agonist ivuxolimab. The CDR3 loop reads CASSYSGPQNTEAFF. The CDR3, as DNA: TGTGCCAGCAGTTACTCGGGACCACAGAACACTGAAGCTTTCTTT.